A selection of T cell receptor beta chains follows, all from one sample in a study of blood T cell repertoires in COVID-19. Clones were read by immunoSEQ multiplex PCR, and TCRdb kept only the in-frame ones, dropping some. The sample yields 250,000 to 350,000 clones, 65% to 90% seen once. Sequencing was performed on peripheral blood. All receptors come from a woman in her sixties or seventies with COVID-19, enrolled during active disease. Both conserved end residues are part of each CDR3. The order of the fields is V gene, D gene, clone size, J gene, CDR3 protein, CDR3 DNA. The D gene is left open where the match is weak. Clone size is given for some rows only: seen once, a few or many times, or a class if the clone is expanded.

TRBV24-1	NA	NA	TRBJ2-1	CATSDSAAGAHNEQFF	TGTGCCACCAGTGATTCCGCGGCGGGGGCCCACAATGAGCAGTTCTTC
TRBV28	TRBD1	NA	TRBJ1-2	CASSSGTGNYGYTF	TGTGCCAGCAGCTCCGGGACAGGCAACTATGGCTACACCTTC
TRBV4-3	TRBD1	NA	TRBJ1-1	CASSQRTGREAFF	TGCGCCAGCAGCCAGAGGACAGGGAGGGAAGCTTTCTTT
TRBV2	NA	NA	TRBJ1-3	CASSVRGGNSGNTIYF	TGTGCCAGCAGTGTCCGTGGGGGCAACTCTGGAAACACCATATATTTT
TRBV6-5	TRBD1	once	TRBJ1-2	CASTGTGRGNYGYTF	TGTGCCAGCACCGGGACAGGTAGAGGGAACTATGGCTACACCTTC
TRBV7-2	NA	NA	TRBJ2-7	CASSLNGNSIYEQYF	TGTGCCAGCAGCTTAAATGGAAACAGTATCTACGAGCAGTACTTC
TRBV27	NA	few	TRBJ1-5	CASSLRVGNQPQHF	TGTGCCAGCAGTTTACGGGTTGGCAATCAGCCCCAGCATTTT
TRBV24-1	NA	NA	TRBJ2-7	CATSDSRSYEQYF	TGTGCCACCAGTGATAGCCGGTCCTACGAGCAGTACTTC
TRBV24-1	NA	NA	TRBJ2-1	CATSSITYNEQFF	TGTGCCACCAGTTCCATCACCTACAATGAGCAGTTCTTC
TRBV10-3	TRBD1	NA	TRBJ1-5	CATRGTGDEVRQPQHF	TGTGCCACAAGAGGTACAGGGGATGAGGTGCGTCAGCCCCAGCATTTT
TRBV19	TRBD1	NA	TRBJ1-4	CASALRQGNEKLFF	TGTGCCAGTGCCCTCCGACAGGGTAATGAAAAACTGTTTTTT
TRBV24-1	TRBD1	NA	TRBJ1-2	CATRSGTDYGYTF	TGTGCCACCAGATCCGGGACAGACTATGGCTACACCTTC
TRBV4-3	TRBD1	once	TRBJ2-3	CASSQVGQPTDTQYF	TGCGCCAGCAGCCAAGTGGGACAGCCCACAGATACGCAGTATTTT
TRBV24-1	TRBD2	NA	TRBJ2-7	CATSDQTSSDEQYF	TGTGCCACCAGTGACCAGACTAGCTCCGACGAGCAGTACTTC
TRBV11-2	TRBD1	NA	TRBJ2-2	CASSLRTLTGQYTGELFF	TGTGCCAGCAGCTTAAGGACCCTGACAGGGCAGTACACCGGGGAGCTGTTTTTT
TRBV9	NA	NA	TRBJ2-5	CASSSWHWTGREETQYF	TGTGCCAGCAGCTCCTGGCATTGGACAGGGAGGGAAGAGACCCAGTACTTC
TRBV6-2/TRBV6-3	NA	NA	TRBJ1-2	CASSRRSNYGYTF	TGTGCCAGCAGCCGCCGGTCTAACTATGGCTACACCTTC
TRBV3-1/TRBV3-2	NA	NA	TRBJ1-3	CASSPQGSSGNTIYF	TGTGCCAGCAGCCCTCAGGGATCCTCTGGAAACACCATATATTTT
TRBV7-2	TRBD2	NA	TRBJ2-3	CASSLVRSSGGTDTQYF	TGTGCCAGCAGCTTAGTTCGTTCTAGCGGGGGCACAGATACGCAGTATTTT
TRBV5-5	NA	NA	TRBJ2-1	CASSPGAGTRYEQFF	TGTGCCAGCAGCCCAGGAGCCGGGACAAGGTATGAGCAGTTCTTC
TRBV2	NA	NA	TRBJ2-5	CASSESRETQYF	TGTGCCAGCAGTGAATCCCGGGAGACCCAGTACTTC
TRBV27	NA	NA	TRBJ1-1	CASSSTAQNTEAFF	TGTGCCAGCAGTTCGACAGCTCAGAACACTGAAGCTTTCTTT
TRBV13	TRBD2	NA	TRBJ2-5	CASSDSGLRLAGGPTQYF	TGTGCCAGCAGCGATAGCGGACTCCGACTAGCGGGGGGCCCGACCCAGTACTTC
TRBV7-9	TRBD2	NA	TRBJ2-3	CASSPPERGSTDTQYF	TGTGCCAGCAGCCCGCCGGAGCGGGGGAGCACAGATACGCAGTATTTT
TRBV6-5	NA	few	TRBJ1-6	CASSPNAYNSPLHF	TGTGCCAGCAGTCCTAACGCCTATAATTCACCCCTCCACTTT
TRBV14	NA	NA	TRBJ1-3	CASRLGASSGNTIYF	TGTGCCAGCAGGCTGGGGGCGAGCTCTGGAAACACCATATATTTT
TRBV11-2	NA	NA	TRBJ1-2	CASSLVGGFHTF	TGTGCCAGCAGCTTAGTGGGGGGATTCCACACCTTC
TRBV9	TRBD1	NA	TRBJ2-6	CASSVEEWTGSGANVLTF	TGTGCCAGCAGCGTAGAGGAGTGGACAGGCTCTGGGGCCAACGTCCTGACTTTC
TRBV5-1	TRBD2	NA	TRBJ2-1	CASASGGGDEQFF	TGCGCCAGCGCTAGCGGGGGGGGAGATGAGCAGTTCTTC
TRBV29-1	TRBD1	NA	TRBJ2-3	CSVADRGRADTQYF	TGCAGCGTTGCTGACAGGGGGCGCGCAGATACGCAGTATTTT